The T cell receptor beta chain described here comes from a study of blood T cell repertoires in COVID-19. Study overall: COVID-19 samples from acute and convalescent phases originated in the United States, Italy and Spain. T cells, B-cell-depleted T cells, or PBMCs supplied cDNA or gDNA.

This CDR3 has 16 residues. Germline CDR1 reads MNHEY; CDR2 reads SVGEGT. Trimming shortened V by 6 bases and J by 8 bases, and 22 bases separated the two germline ends. The authors' processing: Researchers report that nucleated cell counts were estimated from reference gene primer amplification. Method: immunoSEQ multiplex PCR; TCRdb's copy keeps in-frame clones and lacks some. That table is the source of V, J and clone size, and D and trimming were worked out from the DNA. The data show 120,000 or so clones, 82% seen once. In its sample, this clone was seen a few times. The material sequenced was peripheral blood. This TCR was sampled from a woman between 65 and 79 years old with acute or convalescent COVID-19. The chain has TRBV6-2 or TRBV6-3 and TRBJ1-4, with no clear D. DNA for the CDR3: TGTGCCAGCAGCCCTATTACATCCCCCGGAGAGGAAAAACTGTTTTTT. As protein: CASSPITSPGEEKLFF.